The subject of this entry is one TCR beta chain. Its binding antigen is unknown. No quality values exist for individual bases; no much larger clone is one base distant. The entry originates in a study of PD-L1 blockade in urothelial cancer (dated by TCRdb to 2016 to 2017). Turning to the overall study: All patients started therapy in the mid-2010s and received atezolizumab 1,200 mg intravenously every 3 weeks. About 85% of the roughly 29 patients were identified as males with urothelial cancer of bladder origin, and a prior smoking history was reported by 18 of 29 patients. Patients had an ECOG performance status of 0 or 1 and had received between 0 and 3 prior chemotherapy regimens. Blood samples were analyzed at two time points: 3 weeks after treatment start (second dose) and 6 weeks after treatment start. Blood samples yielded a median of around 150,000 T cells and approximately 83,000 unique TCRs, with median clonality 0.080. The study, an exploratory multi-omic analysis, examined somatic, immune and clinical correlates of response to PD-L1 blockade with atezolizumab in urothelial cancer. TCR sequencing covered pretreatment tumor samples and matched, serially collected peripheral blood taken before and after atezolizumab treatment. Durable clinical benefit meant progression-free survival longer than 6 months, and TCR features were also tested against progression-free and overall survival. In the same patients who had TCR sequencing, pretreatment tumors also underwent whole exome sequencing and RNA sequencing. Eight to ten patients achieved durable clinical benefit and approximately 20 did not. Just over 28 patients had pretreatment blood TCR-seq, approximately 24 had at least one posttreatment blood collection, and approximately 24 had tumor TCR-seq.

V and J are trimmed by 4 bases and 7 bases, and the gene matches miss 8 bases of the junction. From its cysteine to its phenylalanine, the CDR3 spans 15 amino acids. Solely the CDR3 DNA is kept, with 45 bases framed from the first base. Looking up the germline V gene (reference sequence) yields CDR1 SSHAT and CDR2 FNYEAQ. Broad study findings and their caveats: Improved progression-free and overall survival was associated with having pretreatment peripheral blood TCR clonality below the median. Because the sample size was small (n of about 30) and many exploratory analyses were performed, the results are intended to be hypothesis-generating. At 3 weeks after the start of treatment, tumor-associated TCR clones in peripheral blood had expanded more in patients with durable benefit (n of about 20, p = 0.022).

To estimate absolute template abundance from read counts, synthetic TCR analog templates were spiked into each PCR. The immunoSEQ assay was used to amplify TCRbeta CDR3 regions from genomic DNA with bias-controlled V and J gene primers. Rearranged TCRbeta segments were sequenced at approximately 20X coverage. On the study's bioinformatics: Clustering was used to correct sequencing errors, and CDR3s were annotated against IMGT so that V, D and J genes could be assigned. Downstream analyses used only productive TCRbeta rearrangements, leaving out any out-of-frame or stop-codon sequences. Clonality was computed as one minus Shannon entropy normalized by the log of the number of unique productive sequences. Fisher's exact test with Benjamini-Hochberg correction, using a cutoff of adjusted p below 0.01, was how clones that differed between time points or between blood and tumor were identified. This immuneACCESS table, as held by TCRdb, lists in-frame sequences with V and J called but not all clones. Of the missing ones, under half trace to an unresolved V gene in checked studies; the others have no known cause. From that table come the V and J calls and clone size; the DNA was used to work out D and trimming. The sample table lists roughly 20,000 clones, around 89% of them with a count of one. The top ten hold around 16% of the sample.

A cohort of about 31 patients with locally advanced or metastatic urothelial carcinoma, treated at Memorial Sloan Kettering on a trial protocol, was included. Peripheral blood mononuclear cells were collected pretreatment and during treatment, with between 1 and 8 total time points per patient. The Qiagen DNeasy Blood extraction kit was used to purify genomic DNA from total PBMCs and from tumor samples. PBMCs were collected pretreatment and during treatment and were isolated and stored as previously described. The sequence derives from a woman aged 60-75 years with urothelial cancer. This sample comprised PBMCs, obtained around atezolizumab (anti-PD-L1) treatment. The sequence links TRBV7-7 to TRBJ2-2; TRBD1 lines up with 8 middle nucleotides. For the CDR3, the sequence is CASSSRQGKSGELFF. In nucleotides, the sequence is TGTGCCAGCAGCTCACGACAGGGGAAAAGCGGGGAGCTGTTTTTT. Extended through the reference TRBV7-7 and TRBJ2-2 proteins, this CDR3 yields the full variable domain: GAGVSQSPRYKVTKRGQDVTLRCDPISSHATLYWYQQALGQGPEFLTYFNYEAQPDKSGLPSDRFSAERPEGSISTLTIQRTEQRDSAMYRCASSSRQGKSGELFFGEGSRLTVL.